The rows below give T cell receptor beta chains drawn from one sample of a study of blood T cell repertoires in COVID-19. Method: immunoSEQ multiplex PCR; TCRdb's copy keeps in-frame clones and lacks some. Among some 330,000 clones listed, over 75% were seen once. Input material: PBMCs or T cells enriched from blood (not recorded which). These receptors were collected from a man between 35 and 55 years old in a cohort exposed to, infected with or recovered from COVID-19 (not recorded which). The conserved cysteine and the conserved F or W are not part of the CDR3 here.

v_gene: TRBV7-9
CDR3aa: ASSKGGSGQPQH

v_gene: TRBV18
CDR3aa: ASSPPGRQDTEAF

v_gene: TRBV5-1
CDR3aa: ASSALGVNTEAF

v_gene: TRBV3-1/TRBV3-2
CDR3aa: ASSQGWQANYGYT

v_gene: TRBV5-1
CDR3aa: ASSLEGQGDSNQPQH

v_gene: TRBV5-1
CDR3aa: ASMDPSTGNEQF

v_gene: TRBV28
CDR3aa: ASRNAGRTETQY

v_gene: TRBV29-1
CDR3aa: SAGHGGANTEAF

v_gene: TRBV28
CDR3aa: ASSLVAVHNEQF

v_gene: TRBV5-1
CDR3aa: ASSFGDRSGNTIY

v_gene: TRBV27
CDR3aa: ASSFSRRSNEKLF

v_gene: TRBV7-2
CDR3aa: ASSSLPSGRGNNEQF

v_gene: TRBV3-1/TRBV3-2
CDR3aa: ASSRSGADGYT

v_gene: TRBV5-4
CDR3aa: ASSLDAGDSPLH

v_gene: TRBV5-1
CDR3aa: ASSSQAGVTYEQY

v_gene: TRBV2
CDR3aa: ASSYADSIDQPQH

v_gene: TRBV7-8
CDR3aa: ASSPRQDPNEKLF

v_gene: TRBV15
CDR3aa: ATSREARGLAEAF

v_gene: TRBV4-1
CDR3aa: ASSQELTGGQPQH

v_gene: TRBV18
CDR3aa: ASSPGPGTDTQY

v_gene: TRBV27
CDR3aa: ASSPRDRGNSGELF

v_gene: TRBV2
CDR3aa: ASSEHEMNTEAF

v_gene: TRBV15
CDR3aa: ATSRDTGQPQH

v_gene: TRBV24-1
CDR3aa: ATSDSSGGTDTQY

v_gene: TRBV6-5
CDR3aa: ASRRDREAYEQY

v_gene: TRBV20-1
CDR3aa: SASKFLGATNQPQH

v_gene: TRBV13
CDR3aa: ASTLRGSTGELF

v_gene: TRBV7-3
CDR3aa: ASSLGQAETQY

v_gene: TRBV12-3/TRBV12-4
CDR3aa: ASSFGAGYT

v_gene: TRBV19
CDR3aa: ASSLGRGQGALAKNIQY

v_gene: TRBV30
CDR3aa: AWSGGSGHPNYGYT

v_gene: TRBV7-9
CDR3aa: ASSLGTGLINEKLF

v_gene: TRBV9
CDR3aa: ASGSGGLAVYNEQF

v_gene: TRBV6-5
CDR3aa: ASSYSGGTSDTQY

v_gene: TRBV6-2/TRBV6-3
CDR3aa: ASSYTDRGSYGYT

v_gene: TRBV7-9
CDR3aa: ASSHGLATTYEQY

v_gene: TRBV18
CDR3aa: ASSLRDLGGTGANVLT

v_gene: TRBV11-2
CDR3aa: ASTPPGGLAYNEQF

v_gene: TRBV30
CDR3aa: AWGTSGRWY

v_gene: TRBV6-5
CDR3aa: ASRGQRNTGELF

v_gene: TRBV11-2
CDR3aa: ASSLGPGQGIHEQY

v_gene: TRBV6-5
CDR3aa: ASSSRTDYSGSPLH

v_gene: TRBV27
CDR3aa: ASSPPRNHIGTGELF

v_gene: TRBV30
CDR3aa: AWRRGFGTNEKLF

v_gene: TRBV4-1
CDR3aa: ASSQGLPVQVYAGANVLT

v_gene: TRBV5-1
CDR3aa: ASSEQGAKETDTQY

v_gene: TRBV19
CDR3aa: ASNGWGLNEKLF

v_gene: TRBV7-9
CDR3aa: ASSLGREYYEQY

v_gene: TRBV30
CDR3aa: AWSVNLLSGNTIY

v_gene: TRBV6-1
CDR3aa: ASSQVGTTSSYEQY

v_gene: TRBV11-2
CDR3aa: ASSLEGRAGNEQF

v_gene: TRBV29-1
CDR3aa: SVLQGEEQPQH

v_gene: TRBV6-2/TRBV6-3
CDR3aa: ASSDPTGSYEQY

v_gene: TRBV6-1
CDR3aa: ASSDGTGQWEQF

v_gene: TRBV6-1
CDR3aa: ASSEAGRGLNTEAF

v_gene: TRBV7-9
CDR3aa: ASSLVSGQGNTEAF

v_gene: TRBV5-1
CDR3aa: ASTDRGTHNEQF

v_gene: TRBV9
CDR3aa: ASSVNRNEQF

v_gene: TRBV7-9
CDR3aa: ASSLYLETQY